These 15 T cell receptor beta chains share one sample of origin, sequenced in a study of chemoradiotherapy in HPV16-positive cancers. Using immunoSEQ multiplex PCR, the repertoire was profiled, and TCRdb retains in-frame clones only, with some absent. The sample shows approximately 32,000 clones, 80% of them seen only once. The input for sequencing was blood, taken from a patient who underwent chemoradiotherapy. These receptors were obtained from a human donor with HPV-associated anogenital cancer.

In its sample, this clone ranks as medium-sized. The rearrangement links TRBV5-1 to TRBJ1-1; 10 bases align to TRBD1. J lost 4 bases, V lost 2 bases, and 8 bases had no gene match. Looked up from germline, CDR1 is SGHRS and CDR2 is YFSETQ. The CDR3 has 16 amino acids. The CDR3 spells CASSFDRDRGTTEAFF. Here the CDR3 DNA reads TGCGCCAGCAGCTTTGACCGGGACAGGGGTACCACTGAAGCTTTCTTT.

This clone occurred once. The chain combines TRBV25-1 with TRBJ2-7; 9 positions agree with TRBD2. Germline-derived CDR1 and CDR2 are MGHDK and SYGVNS. The CDR3 is 14 residues long. The V segment lost 9 bases and the J segment 2 bases; nucleotides outside the gene matches: 8. CDR3 sequence: CASGIAGVTYEQYF. DNA for the CDR3: TGTGCCAGTGGAATAGCGGGGGTCACCTACGAGCAGTACTTC.

V and J are TRBV6-1 and TRBJ2-2, with 7 positions matching TRBD1. The V and J ends lost 7 bases and 6 bases, in that order; junction bases with no gene match: 5. Germline CDR1 is MNHNS and CDR2 is SASEGT. The CDR3 runs 13 residues. CDR3: CASTLQGAGELFF. The CDR3 DNA reads as TGTGCCAGCACCCTGCAGGGGGCCGGGGAGCTGTTTTTT.

The chain employs TRBV7-2 and TRBJ1-6; tentatively, D is TRBD1 (6 bases). The germline gives CDR1 SGHTA, CDR2 FQGNSA. The CDR3 contains 16 residues. Between the trimmed V and J ends, which lost 8 bases and 6 bases, there was a span of 20 bases. CDR3 protein: CASGRDTPILNSPLHF. CDR3 in DNA: TGTGCCAGCGGAAGGGACACCCCTATTCTTAATTCACCCCTCCACTTT.

This clone was picked up one time. The CDR3 DNA follows: TGCAGCGTTGAGGTCGGGGGTGGCTACACCTTC. Amino acids: CSVEVGGGYTF. The chain carries TRBV29-1 and TRBJ1-2; possible D gene TRBD1, 5 bases. V lost 3 bases to trimming and J lost 7 bases, with 9 bases between them. From germline, CDR1 is SQVTM and CDR2 ANQGSEA. This CDR3 is built from 11 residues.

The chain is built from TRBV5-1 and TRBJ2-3; 11 positions agree with TRBD2. CDR3 length equals 19 residues. Germline V gene sequence: CDR1 SGHRS, CDR2 YFSETQ. V lost 0 bases to trimming and J lost 0 bases; unmatched junction nucleotides: 9. The CDR3 DNA sequence: TGCGCCAGCAGCTTGGATTTAGCGGGGGGGCGCGTGAGCACAGATACGCAGTATTTT. It codes for CASSLDLAGGRVSTDTQYF. Combining the CDR3 with reference TRBV5-1 and TRBJ2-3 gives the whole variable domain KAGVTQTPRYLIKTRGQQVTLSCSPISGHRSVSWYQQTPGQGLQFLFEYFSETQRNKGNFPGRFSGRQFSNSRSEMNVSTLELGDSALYLCASSLDLAGGRVSTDTQYFGPGTRLTVL.

The chain carries TRBV2 and TRBJ1-2; weak D call: TRBD1 (5 bases). Germline V gene data show CDR1 as SNHLY and CDR2 as FYNNEI. This CDR3 is built from 13 residues. Trimming took 3 bases from V and 4 from J, leaving 9 bases between them. CDR3 coding DNA: TGTGCCAGCAGTGAGGACATCCTCTATGGCTACACCTTC. Translating it yields CASSEDILYGYTF.

V gene TRBV7-9 combines with J gene TRBJ2-5, with 7 bases matching TRBD2. Germline V gene data show CDR1 as SEHNR and CDR2 as FQNEAQ (reference sequence). The CDR3 is 15 residues long. With V trimmed by 5 bases and J by 0 bases, 6 bases remained unmatched. The CDR3 here is CASSLGGGYQETQYF. For the CDR3, the DNA is TGTGCCAGCAGCCTTGGGGGGGGGTACCAAGAGACCCAGTACTTC.

This chain links TRBV5-1 with TRBJ1-6; 7 bases match TRBD1. Germline V CDR1 and CDR2: SGHRS, YFSETQ. The CDR3 is made up of 18 amino acids. V lost 4 bases and J lost 7; bases outside the gene matches: 17. The CDR3 DNA sequence: TGCGCCAGCAGCCACTCACCTTTACCGGGACAGTCGAATTCACCCCTCCACTTT. It is translated as CASSHSPLPGQSNSPLHF.

The chain has TRBV7-2 and TRBJ2-3; tentative D call: TRBD2 (6 bases). Trimming took 0 bases from V and 1 from J, leaving 11 bases between them. The CDR3 has 16 amino acids. Germline CDR1 reads SGHTA; CDR2 reads FQGNSA. CDR3 nucleotides: TGTGCCAGCAGCTTAGCCCCTTTAGCGGGCACAGATACGCAGTATTTT. As protein: CASSLAPLAGTDTQYF. The whole variable domain, filled in from reference TRBV7-2 and TRBJ2-3, reads GAGVSQSPSNKVTEKGKDVELRCDPISGHTALYWYRQSLGQGLEFLIYFQGNSAPDKSGLPSDRFSAERTGGSVSTLTIQRTQQEDSAVYLCASSLAPLAGTDTQYFGPGTRLTVL.

This chain links TRBV6-5 with TRBJ2-3; possible D gene TRBD1, 6 bases. CDR3 length: 12 amino acids. Germline values: CDR1 MNHEY, CDR2 SVGAGI. The CDR3 DNA sequence: TGTGCTACAGGGCAGGGCACAGATACGCAGTATTTT. Protein product: CATGQGTDTQYF.

The chain combines TRBV6-5 with TRBJ1-2; D gene uncertain. CDR1 MNHEY and CDR2 SVGAGI come from the germline V gene. The CDR3 contains 14 residues. With 8 bases removed from V and 4 bases from J, the gap between germline ends came to 17 bases. The CDR3 protein is CASRFTARGYGYTF. DNA of the CDR3: TGTGCCAGCCGCTTTACCGCCCGGGGCTATGGCTACACCTTC.

The sample holds a few counts of this clone. The chain links TRBV29-1 to TRBJ1-5, with 7 bases lining up with TRBD1. The CDR3 is made up of 13 amino acids. V dropped 6 bases and J dropped 5; count of bases not matched to a gene: 7. In germline, CDR1 is SQVTM, CDR2 ANQGSEA. CDR3 region: CSVVTGPYQPQHF. The CDR3 DNA reads TGCAGCGTAGTGACAGGGCCCTATCAGCCCCAGCATTTT.

This chain connects TRBV2 to TRBJ1-3; D perhaps matches TRBD1 (6 bases). The CDR3 has 14 amino acids. Germline loops: CDR1 SNHLY, CDR2 FYNNEI. V lost 6 bases and J 0 bases, leaving 9 bases between the germline ends. The CDR3 loop reads CASRTGFSGNTIYF. CDR3 bases: TGTGCCAGCAGGACAGGATTCTCTGGAAACACCATATATTTT.

The chain is built from TRBV5-6 and TRBJ2-7; perhaps TRBD2 as D (5 bases). V lost 6 bases to trimming and J lost 4 bases, with 11 bases between them. The V gene's germline CDR1 is SGHDT and CDR2 YYEEEE. The CDR3 covers 12 residues. The CDR3 protein is CASTRGGYEQYF. CDR3 nucleotides: TGTGCCAGCACCCGGGGTGGTTACGAGCAGTACTTC.